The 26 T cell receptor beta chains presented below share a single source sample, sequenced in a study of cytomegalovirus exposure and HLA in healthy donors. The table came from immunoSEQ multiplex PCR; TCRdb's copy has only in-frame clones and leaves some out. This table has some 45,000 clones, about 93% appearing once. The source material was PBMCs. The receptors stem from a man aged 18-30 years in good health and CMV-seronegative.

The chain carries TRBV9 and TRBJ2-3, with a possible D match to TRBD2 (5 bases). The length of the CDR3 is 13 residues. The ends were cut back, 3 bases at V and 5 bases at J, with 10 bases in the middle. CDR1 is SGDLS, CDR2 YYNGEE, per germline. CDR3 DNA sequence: TGTGCCAGCAGCGGGTGGGAGAGAGATACGCAGTATTTT. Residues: CASSGWERDTQYF.

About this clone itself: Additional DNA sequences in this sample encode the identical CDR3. The CDR3 region is CASSYLAGDYNEQFF. The CDR3 bases are TGTGCCAGCAGCTACCTAGCGGGAGACTACAATGAGCAGTTCTTC. The genes are TRBV7-3 and TRBJ2-1; 10 bases are shared with TRBD2. The germline CDR1 and CDR2 sequences are SGHTA and FQGTGA. The CDR3 contains 15 residues. V dropped 4 bases and J dropped 3; count of bases not matched to a gene: 3.

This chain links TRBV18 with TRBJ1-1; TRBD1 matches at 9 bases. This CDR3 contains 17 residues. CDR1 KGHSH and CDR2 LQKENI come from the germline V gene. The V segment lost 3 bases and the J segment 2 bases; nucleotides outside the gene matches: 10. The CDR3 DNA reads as TGTGCCAGCTCACCGAGGGGACAGGGTTCCGTCAACACTGAAGCTTTCTTT. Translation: CASSPRGQGSVNTEAFF.

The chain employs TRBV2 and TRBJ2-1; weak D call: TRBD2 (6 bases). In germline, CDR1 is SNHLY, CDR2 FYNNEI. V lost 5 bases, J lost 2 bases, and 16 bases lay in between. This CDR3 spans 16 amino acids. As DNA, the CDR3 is TGTGCCAGCAGTTCTGGGACGAGCGGGCCCTACAATGAGCAGTTCTTC. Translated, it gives CASSSGTSGPYNEQFF.

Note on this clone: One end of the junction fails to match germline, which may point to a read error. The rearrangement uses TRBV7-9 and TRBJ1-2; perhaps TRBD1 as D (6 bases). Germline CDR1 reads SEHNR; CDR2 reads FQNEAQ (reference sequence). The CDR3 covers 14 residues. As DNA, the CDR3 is TGTGCCGGCAGCTTAGGAGGACAGCTCTATGGCTACACCTTC. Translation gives CAGSLGGQLYGYTF. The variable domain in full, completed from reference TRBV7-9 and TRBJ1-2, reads DTGVSQNPRHKITKRGQNVTFRCDPISEHNRLYWYRQTLGQGPEFLTYFQNEAQLEKSRLLSDRFSAERPKGSFSTLEIQRTEQGDSAMYLCAGSLGGQLYGYTFGSGTRLTVV.

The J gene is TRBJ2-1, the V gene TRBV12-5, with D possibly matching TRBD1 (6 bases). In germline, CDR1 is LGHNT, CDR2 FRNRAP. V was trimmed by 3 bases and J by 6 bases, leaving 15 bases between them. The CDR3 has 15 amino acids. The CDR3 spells CASGFGGTGSNEQFF. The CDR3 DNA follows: TGTGCTAGTGGTTTTGGAGGTACAGGGAGCAATGAGCAGTTCTTC.

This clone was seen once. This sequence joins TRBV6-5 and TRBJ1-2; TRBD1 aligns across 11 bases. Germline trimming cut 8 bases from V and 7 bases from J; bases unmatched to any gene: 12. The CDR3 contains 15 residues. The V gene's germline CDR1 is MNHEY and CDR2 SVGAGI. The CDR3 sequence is CASGKVDRGRRGYTF. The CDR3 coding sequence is TGTGCCAGCGGGAAAGTGGACAGGGGGCGTCGTGGCTACACCTTC.

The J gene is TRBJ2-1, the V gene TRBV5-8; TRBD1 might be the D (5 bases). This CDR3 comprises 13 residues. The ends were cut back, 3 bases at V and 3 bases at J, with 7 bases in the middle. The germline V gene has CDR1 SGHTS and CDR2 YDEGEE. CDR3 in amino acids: CASSSQGYNEQFF. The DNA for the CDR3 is TGTGCCAGCAGCTCCCAGGGCTACAATGAGCAGTTCTTC.

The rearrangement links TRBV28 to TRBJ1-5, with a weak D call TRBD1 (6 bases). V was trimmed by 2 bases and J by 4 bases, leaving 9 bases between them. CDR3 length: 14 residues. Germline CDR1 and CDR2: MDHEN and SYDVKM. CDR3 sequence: CASSLGTQNQPQHF. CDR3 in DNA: TGTGCCAGCAGTTTAGGGACACAAAATCAGCCCCAGCATTTT.

CDR3 in DNA: TGCAGCGCGGGGGGCGGACAGGGATCCTACGAGCAGTACTTC. Its translation is CSAGGGQGSYEQYF. The chain couples TRBV29-1 to TRBJ2-7; D is perhaps TRBD1 (8 bases). Trimming shortened V by 7 bases and J by 1 base, and 17 bases separated the two germline ends. CDR3 length: 14 amino acids. Germline values: CDR1 SQVTM, CDR2 ANQGSEA.

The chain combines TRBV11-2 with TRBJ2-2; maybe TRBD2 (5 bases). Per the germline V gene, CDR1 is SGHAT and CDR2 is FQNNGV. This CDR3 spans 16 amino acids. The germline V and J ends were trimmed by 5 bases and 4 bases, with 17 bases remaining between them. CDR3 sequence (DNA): TGTGCCAGCAGCCTATTATACAGAGGACTCACCGGGGAGCTGTTTTTT. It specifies CASSLLYRGLTGELFF.

CDR3 region: CASSSRDRGVSYEQYF. CDR3 in DNA: TGTGCCAGCAGCTCCCGGGACAGGGGGGTATCCTACGAGCAGTACTTC. The V call is TRBV7-9, the J call TRBJ2-7; 11 bases are a match to TRBD1. J lost 1 base, V lost 4 bases, and 6 bases had no gene match. Germline CDR1 and CDR2: SEHNR and FQNEAQ (reference sequence). The CDR3 is 16 residues long.

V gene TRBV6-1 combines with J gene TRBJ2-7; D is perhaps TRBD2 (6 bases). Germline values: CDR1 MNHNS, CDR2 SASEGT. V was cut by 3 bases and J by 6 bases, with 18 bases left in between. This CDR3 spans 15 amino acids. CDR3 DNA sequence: TGTGCCAGCAGTGAGAGGACTAACGCTGGGGGCGAGCAGTACTTC. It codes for CASSERTNAGGEQYF.

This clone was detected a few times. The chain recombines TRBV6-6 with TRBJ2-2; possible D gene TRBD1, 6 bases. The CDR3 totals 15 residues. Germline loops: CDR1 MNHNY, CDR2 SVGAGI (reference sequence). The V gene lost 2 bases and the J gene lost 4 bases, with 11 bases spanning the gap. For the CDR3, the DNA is TGTGCCAGCAGTTACCCCCAAGGGGGCACCGGGGAGCTGTTTTTT. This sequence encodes CASSYPQGGTGELFF.

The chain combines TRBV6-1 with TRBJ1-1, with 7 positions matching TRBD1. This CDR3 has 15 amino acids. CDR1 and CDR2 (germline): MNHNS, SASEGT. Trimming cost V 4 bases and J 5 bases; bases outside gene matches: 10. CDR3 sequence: CASSVFPGGETEAFF. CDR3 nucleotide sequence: TGTGCCAGCAGTGTTTTTCCAGGGGGAGAGACTGAAGCTTTCTTT.

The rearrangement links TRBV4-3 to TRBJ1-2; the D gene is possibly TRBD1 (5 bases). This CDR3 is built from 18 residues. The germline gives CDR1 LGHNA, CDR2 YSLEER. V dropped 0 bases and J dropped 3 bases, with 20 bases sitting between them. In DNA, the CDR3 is TGCGCCAGCAGCCAAGATAGATCCGGGAGGGGACGAGACTATGGCTACACCTTC. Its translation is CASSQDRSGRGRDYGYTF.

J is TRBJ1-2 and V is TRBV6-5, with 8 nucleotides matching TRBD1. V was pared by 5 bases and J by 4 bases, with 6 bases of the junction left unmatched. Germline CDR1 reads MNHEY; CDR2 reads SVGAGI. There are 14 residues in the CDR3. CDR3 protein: CASSPGGGFYGYTF. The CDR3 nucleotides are TGTGCCAGCAGTCCAGGGGGCGGATTCTATGGCTACACCTTC.

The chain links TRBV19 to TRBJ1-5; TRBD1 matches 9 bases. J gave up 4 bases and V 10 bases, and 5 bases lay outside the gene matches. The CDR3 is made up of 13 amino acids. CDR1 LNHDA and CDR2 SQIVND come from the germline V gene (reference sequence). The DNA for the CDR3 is TGTGCCACCACACAGGGGGCGAATCAGCCCCAGCATTTT. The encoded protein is CATTQGANQPQHF.

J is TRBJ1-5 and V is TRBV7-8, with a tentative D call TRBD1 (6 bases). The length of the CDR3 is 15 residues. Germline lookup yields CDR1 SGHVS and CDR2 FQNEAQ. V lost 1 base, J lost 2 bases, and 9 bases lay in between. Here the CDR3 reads CASSLGPGGNQPQHF. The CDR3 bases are TGTGCCAGCAGCTTAGGACCAGGGGGCAATCAGCCCCAGCATTTT.

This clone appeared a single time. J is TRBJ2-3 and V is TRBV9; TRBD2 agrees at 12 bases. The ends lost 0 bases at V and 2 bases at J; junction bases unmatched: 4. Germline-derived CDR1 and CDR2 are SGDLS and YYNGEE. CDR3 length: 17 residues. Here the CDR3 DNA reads TGTGCCAGCAGCGTAGGGCTAGCGGGGGGGTTCACAGATACGCAGTATTTT. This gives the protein CASSVGLAGGFTDTQYF.

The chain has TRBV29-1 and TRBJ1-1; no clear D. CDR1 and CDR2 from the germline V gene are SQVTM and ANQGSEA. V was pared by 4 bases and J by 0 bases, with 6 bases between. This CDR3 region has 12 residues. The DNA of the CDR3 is TGCAGCGTTGGACATTTGAACACTGAAGCTTTCTTT. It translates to CSVGHLNTEAFF. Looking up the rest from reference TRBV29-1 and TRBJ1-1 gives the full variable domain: SAVISQKPSRDICQRGTSLTIQCQVDSQVTMMFWYRQQPGQSLTLIATANQGSEATYESGFVIDKFPISRPNLTFSTLTVSNMSPEDSSIYLCSVGHLNTEAFFGQGTRLTVV.

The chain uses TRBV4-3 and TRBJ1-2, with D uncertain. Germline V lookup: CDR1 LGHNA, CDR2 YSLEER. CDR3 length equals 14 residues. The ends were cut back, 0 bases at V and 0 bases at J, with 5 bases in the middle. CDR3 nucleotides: TGCGCCAGCAGCCAAGACCAGGCTAACTATGGCTACACCTTC. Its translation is CASSQDQANYGYTF.

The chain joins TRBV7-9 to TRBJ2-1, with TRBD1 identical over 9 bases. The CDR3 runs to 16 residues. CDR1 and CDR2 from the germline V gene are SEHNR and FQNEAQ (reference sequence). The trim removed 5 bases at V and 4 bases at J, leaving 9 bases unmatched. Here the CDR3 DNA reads TGTGCCAGCAGCCAACCTCCGGGACAGGGTTACAATGAGCAGTTCTTC. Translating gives CASSQPPGQGYNEQFF.

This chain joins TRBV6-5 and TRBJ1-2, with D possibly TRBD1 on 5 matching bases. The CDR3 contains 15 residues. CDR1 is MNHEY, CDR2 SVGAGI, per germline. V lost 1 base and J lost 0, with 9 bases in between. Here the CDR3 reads CASSYFRQTNYGYTF. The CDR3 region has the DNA TGTGCCAGCAGTTACTTCCGACAGACTAACTATGGCTACACCTTC.

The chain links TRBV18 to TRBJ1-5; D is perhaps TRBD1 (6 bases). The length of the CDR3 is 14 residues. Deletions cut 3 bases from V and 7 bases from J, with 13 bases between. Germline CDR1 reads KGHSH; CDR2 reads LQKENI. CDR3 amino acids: CASSPQGFGQPQHF. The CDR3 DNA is TGTGCCAGCTCACCGCAGGGGTTTGGACAGCCCCAGCATTTT.

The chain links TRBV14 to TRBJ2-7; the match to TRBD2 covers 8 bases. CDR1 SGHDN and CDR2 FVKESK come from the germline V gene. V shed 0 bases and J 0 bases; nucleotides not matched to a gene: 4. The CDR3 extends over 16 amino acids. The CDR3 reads CASSQDLRGASYEQYF. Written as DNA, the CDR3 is TGTGCCAGCAGCCAAGATTTGCGGGGGGCCTCCTACGAGCAGTACTTC.